This T cell receptor (beta chain) emerged from a study of blood T cell repertoires in COVID-19 (dated by TCRdb to about 2020). As for the study more broadly: Samples covering the acute and convalescent phases of COVID-19 were provided by collaborators in the United States, Italy and Spain. The material from the prospective study consisted of cDNA or gDNA derived from T cells, B-cell-depleted T cells, or PBMCs. Deeply sampled blood TCRbeta repertoires from subjects exposed to, actively infected with, or recovered from COVID-19 were included in the dataset. The repertoires were made available in a free public database intended to serve as a resource for research on the immune response to SARS-CoV-2. The samples were drawn from the first 160 participants of the ongoing ImmuneRACE study and from some 1,300 subjects provided by 6 global collaborators. Nearly every sample came with metadata listing a de-identified subject ID, COVID-19 status, age in years and sex. Where HLA class I and class II types were available, the types were taken from metadata supplied by the sample provider, not from assay-based typing.

The study at large found these results: The quantity of clinical and demographic metadata differed by source and by participant and was supplied without curation.

One collaborating source in Seattle enrolled patients while the patients were actively infected and followed the patients over time throughout the course of disease. Each collaborating institution followed its own protocols to collect whole blood in K2EDTA tubes. For TCRbeta analysis, collaborators shipped samples as frozen whole blood, isolated PBMCs, or DNA extracted from either of those sample types. Only a few counts were recorded for this clone. Its binding antigen is unknown. Per-nucleotide qualities are absent, and no much larger clonotype sits a single base away. TCRbeta CDR3 regions were amplified from genomic DNA by means of the immunoSEQ Assay, a bias-controlled multiplex PCR. In the authors' own workflow: The number of nucleated cells in each sample was estimated by amplification of reference gene primers within the assay. Sequence reads were collapsed and filtered to measure the absolute abundance of every unique TCRbeta CDR3 rearrangement. For each sample, productive Simpson clonality was calculated by taking the square root of Simpson's diversity index across productive rearrangements. Sourced from immuneACCESS, this table was stored by TCRdb with only in-frame sequences that have V and J called. A share of the clones is absent; for the studies checked, an unresolved V gene accounts for under half, and the remainder has no known explanation. That table is the source of V, J and clone size, and D and trimming were worked out from the DNA. This sample has tens of thousands of clones in its table, and 70% to 85% of those were observed once. About an eighth of the sample is in the top ten clones.

The V and J ends are trimmed by 0 bases and 8 bases, leaving 13 bases between them. CDR1 SNHLY and CDR2 FYNNEI are derived from the germline V gene. From the cysteine up to the phenylalanine, the CDR3 has a length of 14 residues. The sequence is cut down to CDR3 DNA, 42 bases in frame from base 1. The TCR comes from a man between 45 and 60 years old with COVID-19, enrolled during active disease. The sequenced sample consisted of peripheral blood. The V and J segments used are TRBV2 and TRBJ1-2; perhaps TRBD1 is the D gene, with 6 bases matching. The CDR3 reads as follows: CASSEAATDSGYTF. At the DNA level, the sequence is TGTGCCAGCAGTGAAGCAGCGACGGACAGCGGCTACACCTTC.